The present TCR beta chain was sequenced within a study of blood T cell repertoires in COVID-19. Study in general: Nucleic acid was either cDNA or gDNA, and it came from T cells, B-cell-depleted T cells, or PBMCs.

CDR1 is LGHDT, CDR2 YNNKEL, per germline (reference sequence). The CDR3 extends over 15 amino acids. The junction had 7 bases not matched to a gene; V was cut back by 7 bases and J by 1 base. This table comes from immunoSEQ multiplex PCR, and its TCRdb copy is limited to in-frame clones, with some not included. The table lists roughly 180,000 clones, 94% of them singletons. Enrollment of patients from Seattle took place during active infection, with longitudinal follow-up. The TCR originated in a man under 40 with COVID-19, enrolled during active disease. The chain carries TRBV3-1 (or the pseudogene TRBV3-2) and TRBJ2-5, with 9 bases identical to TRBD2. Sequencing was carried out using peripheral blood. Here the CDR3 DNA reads TGTGCCAGCATTGGGATAGCGGGGGTCCAAGAGACCCAGTACTTC. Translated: CASIGIAGVQETQYF.